This T cell receptor (beta chain) emerged from a study of Ad26.COV2.S vaccination and SARS-CoV-2 variants. Looking at the study overall: A COV1001 Ad26.COV2.S trial-arm participant provided the sample. Intramuscularly, Ad26.COV2.S was given either once or twice, 56 days apart. Overall study findings and caveats: Those who received the vaccine showed greater spike-specific TCR breadth than those given placebo. Similar non-spike TCR breadth was seen in vaccine and placebo recipients.

This clone was recorded once. The antigen remains undetermined. Data came from immunoSEQ multiplex PCR; TCRdb stores just in-frame clones and leaves some out. The repertoire includes fewer than 500,000 clones, roughly 91% of them detected once, and about 4.4% sits in the top ten. Treatment of the sample: about 20 received Ad26.COV2.S at low or high dose, single or two shots; about 5 received placebo; per-sample allocation not given. After the first vaccine or placebo injection, samples were drawn on day 63. The clonotype comes from a person between 18 and 65 years old who received the Ad26.COV2.S COVID-19 vaccine or a placebo. Sequencing used peripheral blood, obtained in a trial of Ad26.COV2.S vaccine versus placebo.

The chain's CDR3 is CATSRMRKEGETQYF. The CDR3, as DNA: TGTGCCACCAGCAGAATGAGAAAGGAGGGGGAGACCCAGTACTTC. This chain links TRBV15 with TRBJ2-5; a weak D match, TRBD2 (6 bases). Germline loops: CDR1 LNHNV, CDR2 YYDKDF (reference sequence). This CDR3 has 15 residues. Trimming took 2 bases from V and 5 from J, leaving 15 bases between them.